This T cell receptor (beta chain) was obtained from a study of T cells after yellow fever vaccination. Each CDR3 protein gets one entry after TCRdb re-called the 5' RACE reads with MiXCR. This table holds about 120,000 distinct CDR3 sequences, almost 9% found once. Germline V gene sequence: CDR1 PRHDT, CDR2 FYEKMQ (reference sequence). This CDR3 region has 12 residues. V was clipped by 5 bases and J by 6 bases, with 10 bases between them. Regarding the study as a whole: Researchers noted that a small share of clonotypes showed up in both CD4 and CD8 compartments.

In this sample, this clonotype turned up a few times. Its antigen is as yet unknown. This TCR came from a man in his late teens or twenties who received the YFV17D yellow fever vaccine. Sequenced here: CD8+ T cells sorted from PBMCs, sampled on the day of the yellow fever booster vaccination. The chain combines TRBV13 with TRBJ1-1; no clear D. The CDR3 DNA reads TGTGCCAGCAGCCCCCCTCTTGCTGAAGCTTTCTTT. As protein: CASSPPLAEAFF.